The rows below give T cell receptor beta chains drawn from one sample of a study of cytomegalovirus exposure and HLA in healthy donors. Sequencing used immunoSEQ multiplex PCR; TCRdb keeps in-frame clones, though not all of them. The table has about 200,000 clones, 75% to 85% seen once. The sequenced material came from PBMCs. These receptors came from a male donor in good health and CMV-seropositive. CDR3s include the opening cysteine and the closing phenylalanine or tryptophan. The D gene is left open where the match is weak. Size is omitted from some rows. Given values are once, few, many or a class for expanded clones.

TRBJ2-7	-	TRBV29-1	16	-	CSVEWAHRATTYEQYF	TGCAGCGTTGAATGGGCACACAGGGCAACTACCTACGAGCAGTACTTC
TRBJ1-6	TRBD1	TRBV19	18	-	CASLNGDRVESYNSPLHF	TGTGCCAGTCTAAATGGGGACAGGGTCGAATCCTATAATTCACCCCTCCACTTT
TRBJ2-7	-	TRBV9	15	few	CASSVSGLSSYEQYF	TGTGCCAGCAGCGTCTCTGGACTGAGCTCCTACGAGCAGTACTTC
TRBJ2-5	TRBD2	TRBV11-2	17	-	CASSWLTSGARGETQYF	TGTGCCAGCAGCTGGCTGACTAGCGGGGCTCGGGGGGAGACCCAGTACTTC
TRBJ2-7	TRBD2	TRBV7-8	13	-	CASSLDRGDEQYF	TGTGCCAGCAGCTTAGATCGGGGGGACGAGCAGTACTTC
TRBJ2-3	-	TRBV29-1	15	-	CSVRGGEVGTDTQYF	TGCAGCGTCCGAGGGGGGGAGGTGGGCACAGATACGCAGTATTTT
TRBJ2-7	TRBD2	TRBV4-1	17	few	CASSHLGLAGISYEQYF	TGCGCCAGCAGCCATCTGGGACTAGCGGGAATCTCCTACGAGCAGTACTTC
TRBJ2-1	TRBD1	TRBV7-3	12	-	CASSQTGGEQFF	TGTGCCAGCAGTCAAACAGGGGGTGAGCAGTTCTTC
TRBJ1-5	-	TRBV10-3	12	-	CAISEADQPQHF	TGTGCCATCAGTGAGGCGGATCAGCCCCAGCATTTT
TRBJ2-1	TRBD2	TRBV15	16	few	CATSPMAGGPRNEQFF	TGTGCCACCAGTCCGATGGCGGGAGGGCCGAGGAATGAGCAGTTCTTC
TRBJ2-2	TRBD1	TRBV19	14	-	CASSTLTGVGELFF	TGTGCCAGTAGCACGCTCACAGGGGTCGGGGAGCTGTTTTTT
TRBJ2-1	TRBD2	TRBV2	16	once	CASSEVAGVTYNEQFF	TGTGCCAGCAGTGAAGTGGCGGGAGTGACCTACAATGAGCAGTTCTTC
TRBJ2-2	TRBD2	TRBV9	12	-	CASSTSAGELFF	TGTGCCAGCAGCACTAGCGCCGGGGAGCTGTTTTTT
TRBJ2-7	TRBD1	TRBV28	15	once	CASSLEGTGAYEQYF	TGTGCCAGCAGTTTAGAGGGGACAGGAGCCTACGAGCAGTACTTC
TRBJ1-4	TRBD1	TRBV7-9	14	once	CASSPGQEGEKLFF	TGTGCCAGCAGCCCAGGACAGGAGGGTGAAAAACTGTTTTTT